This section outlines one T cell receptor beta chain sequence together with its context. Its antigen is still unknown. Every sample had some 99,000 of its TCR templates assayed. TCRdb keeps only in-frame clones here, not all; method: immunoSEQ multiplex PCR. Found here are under 95,000 clones, about 94% of them singletons; the top ten hold over 0.25%. The data stem from a study of siplizumab effects on memory and regulatory T cells. This CDR3 region has 16 residues. Losses at the gene ends were 1 base for V and 5 bases for J; bases not matched to a gene: 7. The germline V gene has CDR1 SGHRS and CDR2 YFSETQ. Study-level findings and limits: The suppressive capacity of proliferating Tregs from siplizumab cultures remained unconfirmed. There were only a minor fraction of alloreactive clones that mapped to unstimulated subsets. Apparently more diverse than memory cells, naive T cells also seemed major alloresponse contributors.

The sequenced sample was non-Treg CD4+ T cells sorted from blood. The origin of this receptor is a human donor in good health. The chain employs TRBV5-1 and TRBJ2-7; 12 bases match TRBD2. This CDR3 reads CASSLTTSGGSNEQYF. CDR3 bases: TGCGCCAGCAGCTTGACGACTAGCGGGGGATCGAACGAGCAGTACTTC. The full variable domain, its missing parts supplied by reference TRBV5-1 and TRBJ2-7, is KAGVTQTPRYLIKTRGQQVTLSCSPISGHRSVSWYQQTPGQGLQFLFEYFSETQRNKGNFPGRFSGRQFSNSRSEMNVSTLELGDSALYLCASSLTTSGGSNEQYFGPGTRLTVT.